This entry is about one T cell receptor beta chain. Original methodology: Amplification of reference gene primers provided the estimated nucleated cell counts. The table came from immunoSEQ multiplex PCR; TCRdb's copy has only in-frame clones and leaves some out. That table gives V, J and clone size, and the DNA gave D and trimming. The sample records 65,000 to 90,000 clones, approximately 89% being singletons. This sample is part of a study of blood T cell repertoires in COVID-19. What was sequenced was peripheral blood. The TCR comes from a woman aged 80 or older with acute or convalescent COVID-19.

CDR3 region: CASSIVRSNQPQHF. In DNA, the CDR3 is TGTGCCAGTAGTATCGTGCGGAGCAATCAGCCCCAGCATTTT. The J gene is TRBJ1-5, the V gene TRBV19; D call uncertain. The germline V gene has CDR1 LNHDA and CDR2 SQIVND (reference sequence). CDR3 length equals 14 residues. V lost 3 bases and J lost 1, with 7 bases in between.